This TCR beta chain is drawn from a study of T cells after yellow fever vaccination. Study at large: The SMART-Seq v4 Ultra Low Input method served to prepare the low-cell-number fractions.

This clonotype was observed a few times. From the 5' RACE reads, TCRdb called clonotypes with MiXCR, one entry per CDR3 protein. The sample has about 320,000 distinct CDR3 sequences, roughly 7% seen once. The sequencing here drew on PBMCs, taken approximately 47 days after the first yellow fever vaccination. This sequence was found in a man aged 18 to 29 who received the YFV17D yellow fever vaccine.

For the CDR3, the DNA is TGTGCCAGTAGAGGGGTCGCAAATTCACCCCTCCACTTT. The encoded protein is CASRGVANSPLHF. The chain links TRBV19 to TRBJ1-6; D may be TRBD1 (5 bases). The CDR3 sequence is 13 residues long. Per the germline V gene, CDR1 is LNHDA and CDR2 is SQIVND (reference sequence). The V gene lost 6 bases and the J gene lost 7 bases, with 10 bases spanning the gap.